One and the same sample provided the 5 T cell receptor beta chains below, sequenced in a study of cytomegalovirus exposure and HLA in healthy donors. The method was immunoSEQ multiplex PCR; TCRdb's version includes in-frame clones alone and lacks a portion of them. The sample has 300,000 to 400,000 clones, over 75% seen once. Sequences were obtained from PBMCs. The receptors originated from a man under 40 in good health and CMV-seronegative.

The rearrangement joins TRBV9 to TRBJ2-2, with D possibly TRBD2 on 6 matching bases. Germline lookup yields CDR1 SGDLS and CDR2 YYNGEE. V was shortened by 3 bases and J by 3 bases, with 12 bases between the two germline ends. The CDR3 sequence is 15 residues long. The CDR3 coding sequence is TGTGCCAGCAGCGGCCGGGACTGGGACACCGGGGAGCTGTTTTTT. This encodes CASSGRDWDTGELFF.

The CDR3 reads CSAYRDTEAFF. DNA of the CDR3: TGCAGTGCTTACAGGGACACTGAAGCTTTCTTT. The J gene is TRBJ1-1, the V gene TRBV20-1; D perhaps matches TRBD1 (6 bases). The CDR3 runs to 11 residues. Deletions cut 5 bases from V and 3 bases from J, with 7 bases between. Germline V CDR1 and CDR2: DFQATT, SNEGSKA (reference sequence).

The chain is built from TRBV7-6 and TRBJ2-1; D is possibly TRBD1 (6 bases). The CDR3 runs 15 residues. Germline values: CDR1 SGHVS, CDR2 FNYEAQ. The germline V and J ends were trimmed by 4 bases and 6 bases, with 16 bases remaining between them. The CDR3 spells CASSSTPMGANEQFF. CDR3 nucleotides: TGTGCCAGCAGCTCCACACCTATGGGGGCCAATGAGCAGTTCTTC.

The chain has TRBV7-8 and TRBJ2-3; 9 nucleotides align to TRBD1. CDR3 size: 15 residues. CDR1 and CDR2 from the germline V gene are SGHVS and FQNEAQ. V shed 5 bases and J 1 base; nucleotides not matched to a gene: 4. CDR3 in amino acids: CASSATGGGTDTQYF. In DNA form, the CDR3 reads TGTGCCAGCAGCGCCACAGGGGGCGGCACAGATACGCAGTATTTT.

CDR3 bases: TGTGCCAGCAGTCTCTTTTATGAAGCTTTCTTT. Protein: CASSLFYEAFF. The chain recombines TRBV6-6 with TRBJ1-1; D is unclear. The V end lost 5 bases, the J end lost 7 bases, and 8 bases lay between the germline ends. From germline, CDR1 is MNHNY and CDR2 SVGAGI (reference sequence). The CDR3 consists of 11 residues.